This T cell receptor beta chain appears in the sequencing data of a study of T cell responses to AZD1222 COVID-19 vaccine. Study-level points and caveats: It was only a handful of AZD1222 recipients who were seropositive at baseline. There were repertoire samples only from the period after the peak T cell response. Spike-wide coverage was observed for vaccine-associated CD4 TCRs, with dominant responses at 160-218 and 743-854. Rises in breadth and depth of Spike-specific TCRs came after two AZD1222 doses.

The table came from immunoSEQ multiplex PCR; TCRdb's copy has only in-frame clones and leaves some out. In the table there are roughly 120,000 clones, roughly 84% of which are singletons. Concerning this clone itself: As yet, its antigen is unknown.

The CDR3 totals 14 residues. Trimming removed 5 bases at V and 4 bases at J, with 12 bases between. Germline V gene lookup returns CDR1 ENHRY and CDR2 SYGVKD. This clonotype was sampled from an adult who received the AZD1222 COVID-19 vaccine. The sequencing here drew on peripheral blood, taken 28 days after the second AZD1222 dose. This sequence joins TRBV10-3 and TRBJ1-5; D is uncertain. The chain's CDR3 is CAISPDSSNQPQHF. Written as DNA, the CDR3 is TGTGCCATCAGTCCCGATTCAAGTAATCAGCCCCAGCATTTT.